This section outlines one T cell receptor (beta chain) sequence together with its context. In germline, CDR1 is SGHRS, CDR2 YFSETQ. The CDR3 has 16 amino acids. J was trimmed by 7 bases and V by 4 bases; bases with no gene match: 6. Authors' methods: Quantification of nucleated cells was approximated via reference gene primer amplification. TCRdb's table, derived via immunoSEQ multiplex PCR, lists solely in-frame clones and lacks some. V, J and clone size are those of that table, while D and trimming were read from the DNA. The sample holds under 300,000 clones, 86% seen once. These data come from a study of blood T cell repertoires in COVID-19. Study-wide context: Samples taken during acute and convalescent COVID-19 were collected in the United States, Italy and Spain. In each case, the material was cDNA or gDNA derived from T cells, B-cell-depleted T cells, or PBMCs.

This clonotype was sampled from a man at least 80 years old with acute or convalescent COVID-19. The chain joins TRBV5-1 to TRBJ2-1; 15 bases agree with TRBD2. Sequencing was done on a sample of peripheral blood. In DNA form, the CDR3 reads TGCGCCAGCAGCCGGGGACTAGCGGGAGGCTATAATGAGCAGTTCTTC. It yields the protein CASSRGLAGGYNEQFF.